The next 32 T cell receptor beta chains were all read from a single sample in a study of T cell changes during pregnancy in multiple sclerosis. TCRdb's copy holds only in-frame clones and misses some; the assay was immunoSEQ multiplex PCR. Here the sample spans approximately 60,000 clones, about 90% being singletons. Source: peripheral blood, taken in the second trimester of pregnancy. These receptors came from a female donor in good health, enrolled as a control in a pregnancy study.

This chain links TRBV7-8 with TRBJ2-3; TRBD2 is a possible D gene (5 bases). The V gene's germline CDR1 is SGHVS and CDR2 FQNEAQ. The CDR3 is 12 residues long. The ends were cut back, 5 bases at V and 4 bases at J, with 7 bases in the middle. The DNA of the CDR3 is TGTGCCAGCAGCGGAGGTCCAGATACGCAGTATTTT. Translating it yields CASSGGPDTQYF.

The CDR3 is CATSRVGQGATSSYNSPLHF. In nucleotides, the CDR3 is TGTGCCACCAGCAGAGTGGGGCAGGGGGCGACGAGCTCCTATAATTCACCCCTCCACTTT. V and J are TRBV15 and TRBJ1-6; 8 bases are a match to TRBD1. From germline, CDR1 is LNHNV and CDR2 YYDKDF (reference sequence). The trim removed 1 base at V and 0 bases at J, leaving 11 bases unmatched. The CDR3 sequence is 20 residues long.

The sample holds a few counts of this clone. The chain employs TRBV30 and TRBJ2-2; 10 nucleotides agree with TRBD2. The CDR3 has 15 residues. The junction had 4 bases not matched to a gene; V was cut back by 3 bases and J by 3 bases. Germline lookup yields CDR1 GTSNPN and CDR2 SVGIG (reference sequence). CDR3 DNA sequence: TGTGCCTGGAGGAAAAGCGGGAGGGACACCGGGGAGCTGTTTTTT. Protein sequence: CAWRKSGRDTGELFF.

This clone was detected once. J is TRBJ1-5 and V is TRBV5-4, with D possibly being TRBD1 (5 bases). CDR1 is SGHNT and CDR2 is YYREEE in the germline V gene (reference sequence). Between the trimmed V and J ends, which lost 3 bases and 4 bases, there was a span of 8 bases. The CDR3 is 13 residues long. The CDR3 nucleotides are TGTGCCAGCAGCTCAGACAGAAATCAGCCCCAGCATTTT. This translates into CASSSDRNQPQHF.

This clone was observed a single time. V is TRBV28 and J is TRBJ2-1, with 7 bases fitting TRBD2. This CDR3 has 14 amino acids. Trimming at V came to 3 bases and at J to 8 bases, leaving 7 bases not matched to a gene. From germline, CDR1 is MDHEN and CDR2 SYDVKM. The CDR3 loop reads CASSFAGVIDEQFF. The CDR3 region has the DNA TGTGCCAGCAGTTTTGCGGGGGTCATAGATGAGCAGTTCTTC.

This clone turned up a few times. The CDR3 coding sequence is TGTGCCAGCAGCGTAGTGGGTAGCGGTTCTAACACCGGGGAGCTGTTTTTT. Translating it yields CASSVVGSGSNTGELFF. The V gene is TRBV9, the J gene TRBJ2-2; TRBD2 is a possible D gene (6 bases). The CDR3 spans 17 residues. Germline CDR1 and CDR2: SGDLS and YYNGEE. Trimming pared 0 bases from V and 2 bases from J, leaving 14 bases between.

This clone has a handful of counts. The V gene is TRBV10-3, the J gene TRBJ1-1; D remains ambiguous. Trimming cost V 8 bases and J 3 bases, with 7 bases left between them. The CDR3 loop spans 11 amino acids. The germline V gene has CDR1 ENHRY and CDR2 SYGVKD. The CDR3 spells CAIARHTEAFF. CDR3 nucleotides: TGTGCCATCGCTAGGCACACTGAAGCTTTCTTT.

This clone is labeled large. The gene calls are TRBV28 and TRBJ2-7, with 7 bases fitting TRBD2. Germline assignment: CDR1 MDHEN and CDR2 SYDVKM. V dropped 3 bases and J dropped 3; count of bases not matched to a gene: 8. The CDR3 contains 15 residues. CDR3 sequence (DNA): TGTGCCAGCAGTTTGTTGGGAGGGTCCCTCTACGAGCAGTACTTC. The encoded protein is CASSLLGGSLYEQYF. The full variable domain, with the rest looked up from reference TRBV28 and TRBJ2-7, is DVKVTQSSRYLVKRTGEKVFLECVQDMDHENMFWYRQDPGLGLRLIYFSYDVKMKEKGDIPEGYSVSREKKERFSLILESASTNQTSMYLCASSLLGGSLYEQYFGPGTRLTVT.

The genes are TRBV6-1 and TRBJ1-3; no firm D call. The germline V gene has CDR1 MNHNS and CDR2 SASEGT. Trimming took 6 bases from V and 4 from J, leaving 13 bases between them. The CDR3 runs 14 residues. The DNA for the CDR3 is TGTGCCAGCAGGAACAGAAGTTTCGGAAACACCATATATTTT. Encoded protein: CASRNRSFGNTIYF.

CDR3 protein: CASSPASGGYEQYF. The CDR3, as DNA: TGCGCCAGCAGCCCGGCTAGCGGGGGGTACGAGCAGTACTTC. This chain joins TRBV5-1 and TRBJ2-7; TRBD2 agrees at 11 bases. The CDR3 covers 14 residues. V was pared by 4 bases and J by 4 bases, with 4 bases of the junction left unmatched. From germline, CDR1 is SGHRS and CDR2 YFSETQ.

J is TRBJ2-1 and V is TRBV6-6, with TRBD2 as a possible D gene (6 bases). The V gene's germline CDR1 is MNHNY and CDR2 SVGAGI (reference sequence). The CDR3 has 14 amino acids. V was clipped by 6 bases and J by 8 bases, with 17 bases between them. In nucleotides, the CDR3 is TGTGCCAGCAGATCCTGGGACTGGCGAGATGAGCAGTTCTTC. Translation gives CASRSWDWRDEQFF.

The chain combines TRBV28 with TRBJ2-7; tentative D call: TRBD2 (5 bases). V gave up 6 bases and J gave up 6 bases, with 15 bases separating them. The V gene's germline CDR1 is MDHEN and CDR2 SYDVKM. The CDR3 is 13 amino acids. The CDR3 region has the DNA TGTGCCAGCAGCAACCCGGGGTTAATCGAGCAGTACTTC. Its translation is CASSNPGLIEQYF.

The V gene is TRBV29-1, the J gene TRBJ2-3; 8 bases are shared with TRBD2. CDR3 length: 11 amino acids. The V and J ends lost 4 bases and 6 bases, in that order; junction bases with no gene match: 0. The germline V gene encodes CDR1 SQVTM and CDR2 ANQGSEA. The CDR3 region has the DNA TGCAGCGTTGGACTAGCGGATACGCAGTATTTT. It yields the protein CSVGLADTQYF.

The rearrangement uses TRBV11-2 and TRBJ1-1; no clear D. The CDR3 is made up of 12 amino acids. V lost 8 bases and J lost 0, with 7 bases in between. The germline CDR1 and CDR2 sequences are SGHAT and FQNNGV. Written as DNA, the CDR3 is TGTGCCAGCGAGGGTCTGAACACTGAAGCTTTCTTT. Its translation: CASEGLNTEAFF.

The V and J genes are TRBV27 and TRBJ1-1; TRBD1 matches 7 bases. This CDR3 has 13 residues. Germline values: CDR1 MNHEY, CDR2 SMNVEV (reference sequence). The junction had 6 bases not matched to a gene; V was cut back by 5 bases and J by 6 bases. The CDR3: CASSDRVVAEAFF. For the CDR3, the DNA is TGTGCCAGCAGTGACAGGGTCGTGGCTGAAGCTTTCTTT.

The gene calls are TRBV19 and TRBJ1-5; 8 nucleotides match TRBD1. Germline CDR1 LNHDA, CDR2 SQIVND (reference sequence). This CDR3 contains 13 residues. Trimming removed 8 bases from V and 5 bases from J; junction bases left unmatched: 5. The CDR3 region is CASGTGFYQPQHF. The CDR3 DNA reads as TGTGCCAGTGGGACAGGATTCTATCAGCCCCAGCATTTT. The whole variable domain, filled in from reference TRBV19 and TRBJ1-5, reads DGGITQSPKYLFRKEGQNVTLSCEQNLNHDAMYWYRQDPGQGLRLIYYSQIVNDFQKGDIAEGYSVSREKKESFPLTVTSAQKNPTAFYLCASGTGFYQPQHFGDGTRLSIL.

CDR3 region: CASSADRGGYEQYF. As DNA, the CDR3 is TGTGCCAGCAGTGCGGACAGGGGAGGGTACGAGCAGTACTTC. The rearrangement links TRBV6-1 to TRBJ2-7; 9 nucleotides align to TRBD1. This CDR3 has 14 residues. The trim removed 4 bases at V and 4 bases at J, leaving 5 bases unmatched. CDR1 MNHNS and CDR2 SASEGT come from the germline V gene.

The V gene is TRBV5-4, the J gene TRBJ2-1; 7 bases agree with TRBD2. The CDR3 has 15 amino acids. The germline V gene has CDR1 SGHNT and CDR2 YYREEE (reference sequence). V was clipped by 4 bases and J by 3 bases; unmatched bases: 7. The CDR3 region is CASSPLAGYYNEQFF. CDR3 in DNA: TGTGCCAGCAGCCCCTTAGCGGGCTACTACAATGAGCAGTTCTTC.

The V and J genes are TRBV9 and TRBJ2-7; 9 bases are shared with TRBD1. There are 15 residues in the CDR3. Germline CDR1 reads SGDLS; CDR2 reads YYNGEE. With V trimmed by 3 bases and J by 1 base, 5 bases remained unmatched. The CDR3 DNA reads TGTGCCAGCAGCGCGACAGGGGGTTCATCCTACGAGCAGTACTTC. Translating it yields CASSATGGSSYEQYF. The full variable domain, completed using reference TRBV9 and TRBJ2-7, is DSGVTQTPKHLITATGQRVTLRCSPRSGDLSVYWYQQSLDQGLQFLIQYYNGEERAKGNILERFSAQQFPDLHSELNLSSLELGDSALYFCASSATGGSSYEQYFGPGTRLTVT.

The J gene is TRBJ1-1, the V gene TRBV18; D is ambiguous. V was cut by 2 bases and J by 1 base, with 8 bases left in between. The V gene's germline CDR1 is KGHSH and CDR2 LQKENI. The CDR3 spans 14 residues. For the CDR3, the DNA is TGTGCCAGCTCACCATTGCGGGAGAACACTGAAGCTTTCTTT. Residues: CASSPLRENTEAFF.

The chain has TRBV19 and TRBJ2-2; 10 nucleotides agree with TRBD1. V dropped 7 bases and J dropped 6; count of bases not matched to a gene: 2. Germline V lookup: CDR1 LNHDA, CDR2 SQIVND (reference sequence). CDR3 length equals 13 residues. CDR3 in amino acids: CASIGQGAGELFF. As DNA, the CDR3 is TGTGCCAGTATAGGACAGGGGGCCGGGGAGCTGTTTTTT.

Details on this clone: Relative to the germline gene, one junction end is altered; a read error may explain this. This rearrangement joins TRBV5-1 to TRBJ1-4; 7 positions match TRBD1. The germline V gene has CDR1 SGHRS and CDR2 YFSETQ. The CDR3 has 15 residues. CDR3 residues: CASSLAGQTNEKLFF. Here the CDR3 DNA reads TGTGCCAGCAGCTTGGCGGGACAGACTAATGAAAAACTGTTTTTT.

This clone came up a few times. The chain has TRBV5-1 and TRBJ1-1; no firm D call. The germline V gene has CDR1 SGHRS and CDR2 YFSETQ. The CDR3 runs 13 residues. V was pared by 2 bases and J by 5 bases, with 10 bases between. CDR3 region: CASSFSGETEAFF. CDR3 in DNA: TGCGCCAGCAGCTTCTCTGGGGAGACTGAAGCTTTCTTT.

The V and J genes are TRBV27 and TRBJ1-6, with D possibly TRBD1 on 5 matching bases. The CDR3 is made up of 16 amino acids. Germline V gene lookup returns CDR1 MNHEY and CDR2 SMNVEV (reference sequence). Trimming cost V 4 bases and J 8 bases, with 18 bases left between them. The CDR3 coding sequence is TGTGCCAGCAGTTGGCAGGGAGGATGGTTGGATTCACCCCTCCACTTT. Translation gives CASSWQGGWLDSPLHF.

This clone was seen just once. V gene TRBV7-8 combines with J gene TRBJ1-1; 9 bases agree with TRBD1. V shed 6 bases and J 3 bases; nucleotides not matched to a gene: 11. The germline CDR1 and CDR2 sequences are SGHVS and FQNEAQ. The length of the CDR3 is 16 residues. The CDR3 region has the DNA TGTGCCAGCAGTCTAAGACAGGGGGTAATGTACACTGAAGCTTTCTTT. Translated: CASSLRQGVMYTEAFF.

The chain carries TRBV5-8 and TRBJ1-4; D remains ambiguous. The ends were cut back, 0 bases at V and 15 bases at J, with 15 bases in the middle. Germline CDR1 and CDR2: SGHTS and YDEGEE. The CDR3 consists of 13 residues. DNA for the CDR3: TGTGCCAGCAGCTTGGGTTCCCCGGCAGGCGTGTTTTTT. Its translation is CASSLGSPAGVFF.

The chain has TRBV9 and TRBJ2-3, with TRBD2 matching 12 bases. The germline V gene encodes CDR1 SGDLS and CDR2 YYNGEE. This CDR3 contains 17 residues. The J segment lost 2 bases and the V segment lost 4 bases, leaving 8 bases of the junction unmatched. CDR3 nucleotides: TGTGCCAGCAGCTCACGACTAGCGGGGGCCAACACAGATACGCAGTATTTT. This sequence encodes CASSSRLAGANTDTQYF.

This rearrangement joins TRBV10-3 to TRBJ1-2, with 9 bases matching TRBD1. With 7 bases clipped from V and 1 base from J, the junction kept 13 bases outside the gene matches. This CDR3 has 17 amino acids. The germline V gene has CDR1 ENHRY and CDR2 SYGVKD. CDR3 bases: TGTGCCATCACCCGGGACAGGGTCGAAACCATTAACTATGGCTACACCTTC. Translation: CAITRDRVETINYGYTF.

This clone was detected once. V usage is TRBV11-1 and J usage is TRBJ2-2; weak D call: TRBD2 (6 bases). The CDR3 sequence is 13 residues long. Germline V gene lookup returns CDR1 SGHAT and CDR2 FQDESV (reference sequence). Trimming removed 4 bases from V and 3 bases from J, with 6 bases in between. The CDR3 protein is CASSSGDTGELFF. CDR3 nucleotides: TGTGCCAGCAGCTCGGGGGACACCGGGGAGCTGTTTTTT.

This chain joins TRBV7-2 and TRBJ1-2, with no clear D. Germline CDR1 is SGHTA and CDR2 is FQGNSA. The CDR3 consists of 15 residues. V lost 5 bases to trimming and J lost 7 bases, with 20 bases between them. CDR3 amino acids: CASSIKARGAGGYTF. The CDR3 bases are TGTGCCAGCAGCATTAAGGCCCGGGGAGCCGGTGGCTACACCTTC.

This clone was found once. The CDR3 here is CASRVRDRDNSPLHF. The CDR3 DNA follows: TGCGCCAGCAGAGTGCGGGACAGGGACAATTCACCCCTCCACTTT. The chain carries TRBV10-1 and TRBJ1-6; 9 bases match TRBD1. This CDR3 has 15 amino acids. Per the germline V gene, CDR1 is WNHNN and CDR2 is SYGVQD (reference sequence). Unmatched junction bases numbered 7, after V lost 6 bases and J lost 7 bases.

The chain employs TRBV10-3 and TRBJ1-3, with unresolved D. V was pared by 6 bases and J by 6 bases, with 12 bases between. The CDR3 totals 13 residues. CDR1 and CDR2 (germline): ENHRY, SYGVKD. CDR3: CAISPAEQNTIYF. CDR3 DNA: TGTGCCATCAGCCCGGCGGAACAAAACACCATATATTTT.